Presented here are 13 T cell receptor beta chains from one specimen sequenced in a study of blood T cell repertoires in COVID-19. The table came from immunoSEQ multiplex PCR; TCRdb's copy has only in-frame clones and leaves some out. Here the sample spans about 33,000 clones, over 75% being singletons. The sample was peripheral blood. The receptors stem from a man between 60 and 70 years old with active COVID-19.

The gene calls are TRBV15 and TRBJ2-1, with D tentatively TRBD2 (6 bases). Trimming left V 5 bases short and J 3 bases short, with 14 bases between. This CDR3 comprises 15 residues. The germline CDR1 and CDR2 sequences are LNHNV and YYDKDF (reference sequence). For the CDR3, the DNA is TGTGCCACCAGCGGCATCGGGAGCTTCTACAATGAGCAGTTCTTC. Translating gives CATSGIGSFYNEQFF.

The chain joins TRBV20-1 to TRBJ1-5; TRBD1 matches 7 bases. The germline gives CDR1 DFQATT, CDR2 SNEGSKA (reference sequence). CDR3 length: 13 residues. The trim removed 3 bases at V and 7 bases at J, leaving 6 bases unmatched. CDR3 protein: CSASQGVQQPQHF. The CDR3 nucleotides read TGCAGTGCTAGTCAGGGGGTTCAGCAGCCCCAGCATTTT.

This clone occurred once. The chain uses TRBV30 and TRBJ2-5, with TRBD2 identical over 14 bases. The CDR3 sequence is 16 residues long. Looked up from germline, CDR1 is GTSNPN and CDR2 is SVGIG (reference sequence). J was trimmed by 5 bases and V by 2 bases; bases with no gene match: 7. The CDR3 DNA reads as TGTGCCTGGAGTACGACTAGCGGGAGGGCCGGGGAGACCCAGTACTTC. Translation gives CAWSTTSGRAGETQYF. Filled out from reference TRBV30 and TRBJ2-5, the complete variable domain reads SQTIHQWPATLVQPVGSPLSLECTVEGTSNPNLYWYRQAAGRGLQLLFYSVGIGQISSEVPQNLSASRPQDRQFILSSKKLLLSDSGFYLCAWSTTSGRAGETQYFGPGTRLLVL.

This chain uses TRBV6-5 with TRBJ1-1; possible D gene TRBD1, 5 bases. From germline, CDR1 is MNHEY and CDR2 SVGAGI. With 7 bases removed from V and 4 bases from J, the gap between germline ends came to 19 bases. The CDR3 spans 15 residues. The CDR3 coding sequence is TGTGCCAGCATACGCCCAGGGATCGCTCGCACTGAAGCTTTCTTT. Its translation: CASIRPGIARTEAFF.

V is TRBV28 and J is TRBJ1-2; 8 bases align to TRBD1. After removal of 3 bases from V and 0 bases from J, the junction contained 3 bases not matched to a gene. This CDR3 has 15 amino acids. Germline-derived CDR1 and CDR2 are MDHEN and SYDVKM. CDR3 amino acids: CASSFPGQANYGYTF. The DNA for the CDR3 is TGTGCCAGCAGTTTCCCGGGACAGGCTAACTATGGCTACACCTTC.

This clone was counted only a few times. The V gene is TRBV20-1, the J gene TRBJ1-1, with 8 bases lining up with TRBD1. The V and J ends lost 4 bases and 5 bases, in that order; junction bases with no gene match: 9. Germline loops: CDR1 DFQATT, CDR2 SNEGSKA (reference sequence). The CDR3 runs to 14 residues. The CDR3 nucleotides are TGCAGTGCTATTGAAACCAGGGGGCGGACTGAAGCTTTCTTT. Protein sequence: CSAIETRGRTEAFF.

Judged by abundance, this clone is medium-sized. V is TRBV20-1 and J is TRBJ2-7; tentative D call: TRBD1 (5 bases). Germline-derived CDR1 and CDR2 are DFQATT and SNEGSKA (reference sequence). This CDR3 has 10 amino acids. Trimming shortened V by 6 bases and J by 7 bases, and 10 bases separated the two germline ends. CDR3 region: CSAIGVEQYF. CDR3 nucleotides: TGCAGTGCGATAGGGGTAGAGCAGTACTTC.

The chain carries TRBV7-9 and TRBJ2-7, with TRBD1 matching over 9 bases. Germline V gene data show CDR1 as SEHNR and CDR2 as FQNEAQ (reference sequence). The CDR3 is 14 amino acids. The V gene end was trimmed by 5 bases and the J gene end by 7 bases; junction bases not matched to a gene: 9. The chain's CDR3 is CASSPGTGLGEQYF. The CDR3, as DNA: TGTGCCAGCAGCCCCGGGACAGGGCTGGGGGAGCAGTACTTC.

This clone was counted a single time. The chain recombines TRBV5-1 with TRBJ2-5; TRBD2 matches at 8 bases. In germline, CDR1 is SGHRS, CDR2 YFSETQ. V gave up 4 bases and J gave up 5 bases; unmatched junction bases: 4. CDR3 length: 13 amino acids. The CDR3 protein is CASSLTSVETQYF. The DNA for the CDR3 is TGCGCCAGCAGCCTGACTAGCGTGGAGACCCAGTACTTC.

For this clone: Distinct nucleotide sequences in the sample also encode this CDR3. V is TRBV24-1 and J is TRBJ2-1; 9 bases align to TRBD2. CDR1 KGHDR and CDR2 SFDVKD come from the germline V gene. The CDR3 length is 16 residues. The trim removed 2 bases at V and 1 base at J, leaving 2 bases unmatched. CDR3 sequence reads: CATSDSLAGSYNEQFF. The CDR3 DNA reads TGTGCCACCAGTGATTCTCTAGCGGGATCCTACAATGAGCAGTTCTTC.

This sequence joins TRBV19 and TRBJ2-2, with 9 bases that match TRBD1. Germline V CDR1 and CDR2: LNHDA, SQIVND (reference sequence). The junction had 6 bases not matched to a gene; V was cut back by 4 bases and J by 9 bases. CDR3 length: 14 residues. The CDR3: CASSTITGGRELFF. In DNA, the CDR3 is TGTGCCAGTAGTACCATCACAGGGGGCCGGGAGCTGTTTTTT. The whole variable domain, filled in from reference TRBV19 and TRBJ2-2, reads DGGITQSPKYLFRKEGQNVTLSCEQNLNHDAMYWYRQDPGQGLRLIYYSQIVNDFQKGDIAEGYSVSREKKESFPLTVTSAQKNPTAFYLCASSTITGGRELFFGEGSRLTVL.

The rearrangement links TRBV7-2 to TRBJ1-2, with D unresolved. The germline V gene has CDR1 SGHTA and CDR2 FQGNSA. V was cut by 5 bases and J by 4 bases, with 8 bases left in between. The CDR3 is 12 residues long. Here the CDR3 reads CASSPPSYGYTF. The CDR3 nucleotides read TGTGCCAGCAGCCCCCCTAGCTATGGCTACACCTTC.

CDR3 sequence (DNA): TGTGCCACCAGCTCCAGACTAGCGGATAGCTCCTACGAGCAGTACTTC. Protein: CATSSRLADSSYEQYF. The rearrangement joins TRBV15 to TRBJ2-7; 9 nucleotides align to TRBD2. V gave up 5 bases and J gave up 0 bases; unmatched junction bases: 8. The CDR3 loop spans 16 amino acids. Per germline, CDR1 LNHNV and CDR2 YYDKDF (reference sequence).